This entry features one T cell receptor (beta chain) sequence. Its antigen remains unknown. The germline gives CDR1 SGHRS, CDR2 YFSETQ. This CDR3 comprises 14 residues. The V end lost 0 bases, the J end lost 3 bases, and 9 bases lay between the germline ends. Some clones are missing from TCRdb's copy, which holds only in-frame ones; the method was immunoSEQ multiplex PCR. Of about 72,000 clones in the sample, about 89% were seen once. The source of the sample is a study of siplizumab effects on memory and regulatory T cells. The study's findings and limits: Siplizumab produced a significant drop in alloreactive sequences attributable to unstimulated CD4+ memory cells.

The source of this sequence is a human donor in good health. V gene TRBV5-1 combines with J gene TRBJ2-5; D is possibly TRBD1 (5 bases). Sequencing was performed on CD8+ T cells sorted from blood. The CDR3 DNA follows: TGCGCCAGCAGCTTGGCCAGGGCTAAAGAGACCCAGTACTTC. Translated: CASSLARAKETQYF. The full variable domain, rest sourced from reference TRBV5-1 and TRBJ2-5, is KAGVTQTPRYLIKTRGQQVTLSCSPISGHRSVSWYQQTPGQGLQFLFEYFSETQRNKGNFPGRFSGRQFSNSRSEMNVSTLELGDSALYLCASSLARAKETQYFGPGTRLLVL.